A single TCR beta chain is shown here with its context. Other DNA sequences in this specimen translate into the identical CDR3. The sample originates from a study of shared clonotypes between healthy human individuals. Using immunoSEQ multiplex PCR, the repertoire was profiled, and TCRdb retains in-frame clones only, with some absent. The sample contains under 2.5 million clones, 80% to 95% of which appear only once. The CDR3 consists of 14 residues. Per the germline V gene, CDR1 is SGHTA and CDR2 is FQGNSA. V gave up 2 bases and J gave up 2 bases, with 9 bases separating them. This rearrangement joins TRBV7-2 to TRBJ1-2; no firm D call. Material for sequencing was naive CD4+ T cells from PBMCs. Noted subset: CD45RA+ positively selected. This clonotype originated in a man aged 18-30 years in good health. Some clones in this sample may be carry-over from other donors' samples. The CDR3 DNA sequence: TGTGCCAGCAGCTTACGGCAGGAAAACTATGGCTACACCTTC. Translation gives CASSLRQENYGYTF.